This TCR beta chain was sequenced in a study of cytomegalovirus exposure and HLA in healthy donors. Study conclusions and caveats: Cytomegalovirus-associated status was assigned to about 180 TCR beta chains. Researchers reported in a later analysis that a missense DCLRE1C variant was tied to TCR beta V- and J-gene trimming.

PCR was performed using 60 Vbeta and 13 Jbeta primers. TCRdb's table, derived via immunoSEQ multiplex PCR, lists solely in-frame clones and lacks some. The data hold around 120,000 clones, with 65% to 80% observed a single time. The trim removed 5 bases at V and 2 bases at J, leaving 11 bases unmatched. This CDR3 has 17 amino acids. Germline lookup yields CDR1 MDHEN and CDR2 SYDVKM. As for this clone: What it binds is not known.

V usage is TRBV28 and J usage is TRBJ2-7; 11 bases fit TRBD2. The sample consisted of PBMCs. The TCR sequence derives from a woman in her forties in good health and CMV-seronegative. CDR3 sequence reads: CASSPGLAERWAYEQYF. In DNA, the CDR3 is TGTGCCAGCAGTCCGGGACTAGCGGAGAGATGGGCCTACGAGCAGTACTTC.